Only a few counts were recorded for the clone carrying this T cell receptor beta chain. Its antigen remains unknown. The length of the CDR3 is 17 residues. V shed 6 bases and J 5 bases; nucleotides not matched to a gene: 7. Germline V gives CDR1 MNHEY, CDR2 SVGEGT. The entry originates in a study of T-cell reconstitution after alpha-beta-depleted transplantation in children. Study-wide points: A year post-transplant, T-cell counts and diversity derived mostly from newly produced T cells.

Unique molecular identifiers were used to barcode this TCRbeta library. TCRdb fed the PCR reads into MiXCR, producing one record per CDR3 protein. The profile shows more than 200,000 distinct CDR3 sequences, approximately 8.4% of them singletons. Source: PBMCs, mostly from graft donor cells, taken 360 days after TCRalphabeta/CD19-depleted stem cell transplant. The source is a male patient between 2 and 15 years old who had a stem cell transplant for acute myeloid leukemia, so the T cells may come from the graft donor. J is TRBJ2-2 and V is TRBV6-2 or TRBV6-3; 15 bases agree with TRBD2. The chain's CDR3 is CASSWTSGGALTGELFF. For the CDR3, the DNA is TGTGCCAGCAGCTGGACTAGCGGGGGGGCCCTAACCGGGGAGCTGTTTTTT.